Sequencing of this T cell receptor (beta chain) was carried out in a study of blood T cell repertoires in COVID-19 (dated by TCRdb to 2018 to 2021). Background on the whole study: Samples covering the acute and convalescent phases of COVID-19 were provided by collaborators in the United States, Italy and Spain. Nearly every sample came with metadata listing a de-identified subject ID, COVID-19 status, age in years and sex. Where HLA class I and class II types were available, the types were taken from metadata supplied by the sample provider, not from assay-based typing. The material from the prospective study consisted of cDNA or gDNA derived from T cells, B-cell-depleted T cells, or PBMCs. Samples came from the ongoing ImmuneRACE study (first 160 participants) plus 1,254 subjects from 6 global collaborators. Subjects who had been exposed to COVID-19, were actively infected with it, or had recovered from it provided the deeply sampled blood TCRbeta repertoires that made up the dataset. The repertoires were released in a freely available public database meant as a resource for research on the immune response to SARS-CoV-2.

The immunoSEQ Assay, a bias-controlled multiplex PCR, was used to amplify TCRbeta CDR3 regions from genomic DNA. In the original analysis: The number of nucleated cells in each sample was estimated by amplification of reference gene primers within the assay. To quantify the absolute abundance of each unique TCRbeta CDR3 rearrangement, sequence reads were collapsed and filtered. For each sample, productive Simpson clonality was calculated as the square root of Simpson's diversity index across productive rearrangements. What TCRdb holds here is the immuneACCESS table cut down to in-frame rearrangements. Part of the clones is not present; checked against another copy, under half of the missing clones reflect an unresolved V gene, and the others are unexplained. That table is the source of V, J and clone size, and D and trimming were worked out from the DNA. A total of roughly 180,000 clones appear in this sample, around 82% of them only once. Of the sample, roughly 12% is held by the ten largest clones.

Enrolling through a virtual design, the prospective study's participants ranged in age from roughly 18 to 100 years and lived across some 22 United States geographic areas. In the prospective study, cohorts were assigned on the basis of participant-reported clinical history obtained from a screening survey and a study questionnaire. For ImmuneRACE Cohort 3, a participant was defined as recovered based on two consecutive negative NP/OP PCR tests, clearance by a healthcare professional, or resolution of symptoms. Mobile phlebotomists in the prospective study collected whole blood, serum and a nasopharyngeal or oropharyngeal swab from every participant. Participants in the prospective study had the option to provide additional blood draws and questionnaires over a roughly two-month period. Before DNA extraction, blood samples from the prospective study were shipped at room temperature or frozen. Broad study findings and their caveats: Clinical and demographic metadata were provided uncurated, with the amount varying by source and participant.

Comment on this clone: Its antigen target is currently unknown. No base quality values were provided; no much bigger clone lies one nucleotide off.

From V the trimming removes 4 bases and from J it removes 8 bases, while the gene matches leave 2 bases of the junction unaccounted for. The CDR3 sequence holds 12 residues, the cysteine and phenylalanine included. Only the CDR3 part of the read is kept: 36 bases, read in frame from the first base. CDR1 and CDR2 are drawn from the germline V gene: ENHRY, SYGVKD. The receptor comes from a man aged 40-49 years who had recovered from COVID-19. The V and J genes are TRBV10-3 and TRBJ1-3, with 7 junctional bases fitting TRBD1. The sample was PBMCs or T cells enriched from blood (not recorded which). The CDR3 corresponds to CAISGRGDTIYF. The nucleotides are TGTGCCATCAGTGGCAGGGGGGACACCATATATTTT.